What follows are 8 T cell receptor beta chains derived from one specimen sequenced in a study of cytomegalovirus exposure and HLA in healthy donors. Primers for the PCR totalled 60 Vbeta and 13 Jbeta. Method: immunoSEQ multiplex PCR; TCRdb's copy keeps in-frame clones and lacks some. Its table records around 70,000 clones. The sample taken for sequencing was PBMCs. The receptors were sampled from a boy aged 10-17 years in good health and CMV-seronegative.

This chain links TRBV29-1 with TRBJ2-3; 7 bases match TRBD2. CDR1 SQVTM and CDR2 ANQGSEA come from the germline V gene. The CDR3 runs to 13 residues. V shed 4 bases, J shed 2 bases, and the junction held 3 bases outside the gene matches. The CDR3 nucleotides read TGCAGCGTTGTGGGAGGGATCACAGATACGCAGTATTTT. Residues: CSVVGGITDTQYF.

This chain joins TRBV6-5 and TRBJ2-3, with 9 positions matching TRBD1. The junction had 9 bases not matched to a gene; V was cut back by 3 bases and J by 11 bases. The CDR3 extends over 14 amino acids. CDR1 MNHEY and CDR2 SVGAGI come from the germline V gene. This CDR3 is CASSYGTGNSVQYF. The CDR3 nucleotides read TGTGCCAGCAGTTATGGGACAGGGAATTCGGTGCAGTATTTT.

V is TRBV15 and J is TRBJ1-5, with D perhaps matching TRBD1 (6 bases). CDR3 length: 15 amino acids. Trimming pared 4 bases from V and 3 bases from J, leaving 13 bases between. Germline V gives CDR1 LNHNV, CDR2 YYDKDF (reference sequence). The CDR3 loop reads CATSIRTVNNQPQHF. CDR3 sequence (DNA): TGTGCCACCAGCATCCGGACAGTTAACAATCAGCCCCAGCATTTT.

The chain carries TRBV12-5 and TRBJ2-2; 10 bases line up with TRBD2. After removal of 1 base from V and 6 bases from J, the junction contained 5 bases not matched to a gene. The CDR3 runs to 16 residues. Germline CDR1 reads LGHNT; CDR2 reads FRNRAP. CDR3 sequence: CASGLGSGRGPGELFF. CDR3 nucleotide sequence: TGTGCTAGTGGTTTGGGGAGCGGGAGGGGGCCCGGGGAGCTGTTTTTT.

The chain carries TRBV4-3 and TRBJ2-7, with 7 bases lining up with TRBD2. In germline, CDR1 is LGHNA, CDR2 YSLEER. This CDR3 has 14 amino acids. V was clipped by 3 bases and J by 4 bases; unmatched bases: 6. CDR3 DNA sequence: TGCGCCAGCAGCCAGGCCCGGGGGGAGTACGAGCAGTACTTC. It is translated as CASSQARGEYEQYF.

The V and J genes are TRBV30 and TRBJ1-2; a weak D match, TRBD1 (5 bases). The CDR3 contains 14 residues. CDR1 and CDR2 (germline): GTSNPN, SVGIG (reference sequence). Trimming removed 2 bases at V and 4 bases at J, with 14 bases between. The CDR3: CAWSMPGKVYGYTF. The CDR3 coding sequence is TGTGCCTGGAGTATGCCAGGGAAAGTCTATGGCTACACCTTC.

This sequence joins TRBV2 and TRBJ2-7; D perhaps matches TRBD1 (6 bases). The CDR3 has 14 amino acids. Deletions cut 10 bases from V and 5 bases from J, with 21 bases between. The V gene's germline CDR1 is SNHLY and CDR2 FYNNEI. CDR3 sequence (DNA): TGTGCCACCTCCACAAAGAGGACAGCCCACGAGCAGTACTTC. This encodes CATSTKRTAHEQYF.

The J gene is TRBJ2-1, the V gene TRBV5-1; a possible D gene is TRBD1 (6 bases). The CDR3 consists of 16 residues. CDR1 is SGHRS, CDR2 YFSETQ, per germline. V was clipped by 3 bases and J by 4 bases, with 17 bases between them. CDR3 residues: CASSSRVDRSYNEQFF. The CDR3, as DNA: TGCGCCAGCAGCTCCAGAGTTGACAGGAGTTACAATGAGCAGTTCTTC.